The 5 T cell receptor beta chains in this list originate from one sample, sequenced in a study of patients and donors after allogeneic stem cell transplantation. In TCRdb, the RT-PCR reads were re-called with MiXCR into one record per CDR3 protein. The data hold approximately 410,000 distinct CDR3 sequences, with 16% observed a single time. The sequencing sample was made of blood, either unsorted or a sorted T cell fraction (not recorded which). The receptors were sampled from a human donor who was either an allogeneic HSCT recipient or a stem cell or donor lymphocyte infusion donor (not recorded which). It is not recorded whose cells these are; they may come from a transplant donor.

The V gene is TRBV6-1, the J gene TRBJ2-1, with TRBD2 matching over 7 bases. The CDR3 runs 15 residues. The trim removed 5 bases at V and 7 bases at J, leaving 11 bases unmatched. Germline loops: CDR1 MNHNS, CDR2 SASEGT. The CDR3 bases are TGTGCCAGCAGTCCTCTTGGGGCTAGCGGAAATGAGCAGTTCTTC. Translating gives CASSPLGASGNEQFF.

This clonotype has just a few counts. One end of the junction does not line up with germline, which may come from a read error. Written as DNA, the CDR3 is TGTGCTAGCAGCTCCGGGACAGCCGAAAACACCGGGGAGCTGTTTTTT. Amino acid sequence: CASSSGTAENTGELFF. The chain joins TRBV7-7 to TRBJ2-2, with 7 bases identical to TRBD1. The germline V gene encodes CDR1 SSHAT and CDR2 FNYEAQ (reference sequence). CDR3 length: 16 amino acids.

This CDR3 is CASSFSGLQETQYF. CDR3 DNA sequence: TGTGCCAGCAGCTTTTCCGGGCTCCAAGAGACCCAGTACTTC. The genes are TRBV7-9 and TRBJ2-5, with D unclear. Germline V gene sequence: CDR1 SEHNR, CDR2 FQNEAQ (reference sequence). V lost 3 bases, J lost 1 base, and 9 bases lay in between. The CDR3 contains 14 residues.

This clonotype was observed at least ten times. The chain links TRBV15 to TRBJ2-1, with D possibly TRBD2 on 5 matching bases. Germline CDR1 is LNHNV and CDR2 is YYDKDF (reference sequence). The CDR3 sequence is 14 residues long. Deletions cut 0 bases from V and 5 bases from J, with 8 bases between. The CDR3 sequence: CATSREPGNNEQFF. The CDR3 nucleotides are TGTGCCACCAGCAGAGAGCCGGGAAACAATGAGCAGTTCTTC.

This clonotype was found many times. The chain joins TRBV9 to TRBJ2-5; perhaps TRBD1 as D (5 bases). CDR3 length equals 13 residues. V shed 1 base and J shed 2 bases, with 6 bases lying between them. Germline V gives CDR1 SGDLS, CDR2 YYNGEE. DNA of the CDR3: TGTGCCAGCAGCGTAAGACAGCAAGAGACCCAGTACTTC. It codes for CASSVRQQETQYF. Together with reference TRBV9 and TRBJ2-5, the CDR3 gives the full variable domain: DSGVTQTPKHLITATGQRVTLRCSPRSGDLSVYWYQQSLDQGLQFLIQYYNGEERAKGNILERFSAQQFPDLHSELNLSSLELGDSALYFCASSVRQQETQYFGPGTRLLVL.